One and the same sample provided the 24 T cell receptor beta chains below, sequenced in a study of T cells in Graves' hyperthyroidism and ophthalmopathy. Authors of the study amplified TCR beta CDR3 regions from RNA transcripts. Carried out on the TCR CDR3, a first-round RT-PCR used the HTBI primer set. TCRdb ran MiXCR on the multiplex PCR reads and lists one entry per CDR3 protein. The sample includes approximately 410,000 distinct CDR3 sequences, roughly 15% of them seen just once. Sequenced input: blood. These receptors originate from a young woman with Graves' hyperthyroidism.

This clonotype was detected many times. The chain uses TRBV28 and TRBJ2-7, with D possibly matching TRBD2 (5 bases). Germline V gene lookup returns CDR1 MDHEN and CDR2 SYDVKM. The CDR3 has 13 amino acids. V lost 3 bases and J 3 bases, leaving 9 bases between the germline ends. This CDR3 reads CASSLAGLYEQYF. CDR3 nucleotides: TGTGCCAGCAGTTTGGCGGGCCTCTACGAGCAGTACTTC. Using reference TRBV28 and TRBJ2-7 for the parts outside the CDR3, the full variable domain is DVKVTQSSRYLVKRTGEKVFLECVQDMDHENMFWYRQDPGLGLRLIYFSYDVKMKEKGDIPEGYSVSREKKERFSLILESASTNQTSMYLCASSLAGLYEQYFGPGTRLTVT.

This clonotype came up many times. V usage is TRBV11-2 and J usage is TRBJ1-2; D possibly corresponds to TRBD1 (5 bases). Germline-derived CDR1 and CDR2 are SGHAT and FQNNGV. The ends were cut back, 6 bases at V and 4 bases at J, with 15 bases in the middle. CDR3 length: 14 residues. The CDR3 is CASRRTGTVYGYTF. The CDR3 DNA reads TGTGCCAGCAGGAGGACCGGGACGGTCTATGGCTACACCTTC.

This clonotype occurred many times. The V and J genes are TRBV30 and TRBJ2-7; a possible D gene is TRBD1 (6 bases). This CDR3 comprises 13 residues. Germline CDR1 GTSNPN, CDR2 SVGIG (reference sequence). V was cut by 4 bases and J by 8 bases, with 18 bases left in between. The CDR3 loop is CAWTTTGGVQQYF. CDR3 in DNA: TGTGCCTGGACGACGACAGGCGGTGTACAGCAGTACTTC.

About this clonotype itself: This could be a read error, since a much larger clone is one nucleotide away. The CDR3 reads CASSEDYTDTRYF. CDR3 sequence (DNA): TGTGCCAGCAGTGAAGACTACACAGATACGCGGTATTTT. The chain uses TRBV2 and TRBJ2-3; no clear D. This CDR3 region has 13 residues. Germline loops: CDR1 SNHLY, CDR2 FYNNEI.

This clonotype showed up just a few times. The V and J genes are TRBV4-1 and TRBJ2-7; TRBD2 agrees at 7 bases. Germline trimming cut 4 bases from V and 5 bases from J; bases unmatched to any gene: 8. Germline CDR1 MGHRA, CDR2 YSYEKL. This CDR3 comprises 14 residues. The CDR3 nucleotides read TGCGCCAGCAGCCCCGGACCACGGGGGGACGAGCAGTACTTC. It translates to CASSPGPRGDEQYF.

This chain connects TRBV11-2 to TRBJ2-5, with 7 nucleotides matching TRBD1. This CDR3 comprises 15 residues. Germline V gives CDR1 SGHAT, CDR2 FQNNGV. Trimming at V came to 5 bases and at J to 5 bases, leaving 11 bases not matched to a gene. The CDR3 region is CASSPKTGWSETQYF. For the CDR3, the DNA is TGTGCCAGCAGCCCCAAGACAGGGTGGTCTGAGACCCAGTACTTC.

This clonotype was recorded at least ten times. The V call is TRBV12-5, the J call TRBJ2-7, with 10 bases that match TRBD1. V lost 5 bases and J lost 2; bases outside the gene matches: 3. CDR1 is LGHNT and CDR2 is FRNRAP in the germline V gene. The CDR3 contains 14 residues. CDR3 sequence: CASGRDRGAYEQYF. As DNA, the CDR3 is TGTGCTAGTGGTCGGGACAGGGGAGCCTACGAGCAGTACTTC. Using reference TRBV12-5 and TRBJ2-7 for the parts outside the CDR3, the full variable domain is DARVTQTPRHKVTEMGQEVTMRCQPILGHNTVFWYRQTMMQGLELLAYFRNRAPLDDSGMPKDRFSAEMPDATLATLKIQPSEPRDSAVYFCASGRDRGAYEQYFGPGTRLTVT.

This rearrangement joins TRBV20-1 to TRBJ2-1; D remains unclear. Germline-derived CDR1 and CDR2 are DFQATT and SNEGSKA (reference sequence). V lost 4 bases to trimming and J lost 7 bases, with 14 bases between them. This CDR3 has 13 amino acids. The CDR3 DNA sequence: TGCAGTGCTAAGGGCCGAACCGCGAATGAGCAGTTCTTC. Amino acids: CSAKGRTANEQFF.

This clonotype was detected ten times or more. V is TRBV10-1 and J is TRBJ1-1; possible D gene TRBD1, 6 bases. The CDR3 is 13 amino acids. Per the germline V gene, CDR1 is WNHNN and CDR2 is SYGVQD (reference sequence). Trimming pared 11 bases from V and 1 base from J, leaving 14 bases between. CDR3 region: CASRDTKNTEAFF. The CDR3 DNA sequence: TGCGCCTCCCGGGACACCAAGAACACTGAAGCTTTCTTT.

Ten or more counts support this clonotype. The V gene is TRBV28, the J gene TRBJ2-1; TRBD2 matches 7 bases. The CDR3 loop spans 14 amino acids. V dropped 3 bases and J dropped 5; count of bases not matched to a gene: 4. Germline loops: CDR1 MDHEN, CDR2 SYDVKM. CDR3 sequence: CASSLSSGNNEQFF. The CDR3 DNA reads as TGTGCCAGCAGTTTGTCTAGCGGTAACAATGAGCAGTTCTTC.

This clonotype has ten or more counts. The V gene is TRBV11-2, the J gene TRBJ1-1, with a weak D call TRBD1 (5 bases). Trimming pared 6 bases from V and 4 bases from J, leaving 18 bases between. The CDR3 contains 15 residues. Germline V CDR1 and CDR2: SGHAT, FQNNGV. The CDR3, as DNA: TGTGCCAGCAGTTCCCAGCTCACAGGAGGCACTGAAGCTTTCTTT. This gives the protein CASSSQLTGGTEAFF.

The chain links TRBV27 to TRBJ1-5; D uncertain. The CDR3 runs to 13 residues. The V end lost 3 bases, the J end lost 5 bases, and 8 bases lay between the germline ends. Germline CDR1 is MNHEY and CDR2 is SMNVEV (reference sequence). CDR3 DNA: TGTGCCAGCAGTTTTCGCGGGGATCAGCCCCAGCATTTT. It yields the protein CASSFRGDQPQHF.

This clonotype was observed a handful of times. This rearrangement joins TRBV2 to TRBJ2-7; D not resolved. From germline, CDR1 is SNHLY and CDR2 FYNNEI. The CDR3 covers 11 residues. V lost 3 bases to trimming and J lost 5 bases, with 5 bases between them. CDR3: CASSDPDEQYF. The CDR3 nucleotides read TGTGCCAGCAGTGACCCGGACGAGCAGTACTTC.

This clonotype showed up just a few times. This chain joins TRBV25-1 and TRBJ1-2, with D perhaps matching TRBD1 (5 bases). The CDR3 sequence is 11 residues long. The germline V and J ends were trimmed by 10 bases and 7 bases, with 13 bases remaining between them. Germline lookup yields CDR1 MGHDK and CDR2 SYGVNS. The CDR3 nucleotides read TGTGCCACCTGGGACCTGGGTGGCTACACCTTC. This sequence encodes CATWDLGGYTF.

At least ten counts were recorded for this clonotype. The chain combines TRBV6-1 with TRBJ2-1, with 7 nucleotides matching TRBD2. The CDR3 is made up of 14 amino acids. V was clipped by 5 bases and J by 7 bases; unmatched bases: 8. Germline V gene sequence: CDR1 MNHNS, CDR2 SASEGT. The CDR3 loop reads CASSRGTTHNEQFF. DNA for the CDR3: TGTGCCAGCAGTCGAGGGACTACCCATAATGAGCAGTTCTTC.

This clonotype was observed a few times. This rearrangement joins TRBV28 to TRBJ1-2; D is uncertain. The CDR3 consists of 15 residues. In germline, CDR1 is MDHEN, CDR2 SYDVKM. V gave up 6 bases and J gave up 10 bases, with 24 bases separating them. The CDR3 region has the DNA TGTGCCAGCAGCCCTTCTTCTCTCACACGGGGAACCTACACCTTC. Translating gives CASSPSSLTRGTYTF.

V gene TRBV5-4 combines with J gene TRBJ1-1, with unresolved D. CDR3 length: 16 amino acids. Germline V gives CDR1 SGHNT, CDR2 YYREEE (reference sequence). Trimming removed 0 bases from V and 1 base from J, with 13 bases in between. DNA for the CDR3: TGTGCCAGCAGCTTGGGTCTGGGTGTATCGAACACTGAAGCTTTCTTT. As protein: CASSLGLGVSNTEAFF.

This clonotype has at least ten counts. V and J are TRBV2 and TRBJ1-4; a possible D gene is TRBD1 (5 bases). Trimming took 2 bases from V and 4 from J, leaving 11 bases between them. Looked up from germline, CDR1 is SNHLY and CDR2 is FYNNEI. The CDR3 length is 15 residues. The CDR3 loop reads CASSERSGFNEKLFF. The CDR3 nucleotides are TGTGCCAGCAGTGAACGTTCAGGGTTTAATGAAAAACTGTTTTTT.

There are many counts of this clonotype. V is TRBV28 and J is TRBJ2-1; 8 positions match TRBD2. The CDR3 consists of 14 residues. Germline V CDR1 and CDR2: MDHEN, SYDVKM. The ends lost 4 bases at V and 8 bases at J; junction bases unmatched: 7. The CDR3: CASSWNSGNDEQFF. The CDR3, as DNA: TGTGCCAGCAGTTGGAATAGCGGGAACGATGAGCAGTTCTTC.

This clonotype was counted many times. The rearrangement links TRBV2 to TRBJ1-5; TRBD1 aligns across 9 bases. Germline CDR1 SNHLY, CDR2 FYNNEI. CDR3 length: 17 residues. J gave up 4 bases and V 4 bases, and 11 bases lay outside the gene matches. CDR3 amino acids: CASSGHRGLPLNQPQHF. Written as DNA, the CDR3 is TGTGCCAGCAGTGGCCACAGGGGGCTCCCGTTGAATCAGCCCCAGCATTTT.

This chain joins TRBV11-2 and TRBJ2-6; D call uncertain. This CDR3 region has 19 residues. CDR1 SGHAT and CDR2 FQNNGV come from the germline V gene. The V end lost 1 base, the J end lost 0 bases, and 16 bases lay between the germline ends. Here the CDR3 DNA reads TGTGCCAGCAGCTTAGGGTCCGCTTGGGCCTCCTCTGGGGCCAACGTCCTGACTTTC. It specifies CASSLGSAWASSGANVLTF.

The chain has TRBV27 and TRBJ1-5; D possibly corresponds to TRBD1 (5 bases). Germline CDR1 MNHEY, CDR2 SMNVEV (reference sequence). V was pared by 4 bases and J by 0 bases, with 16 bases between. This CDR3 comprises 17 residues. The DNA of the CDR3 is TGTGCCAGCAGTTATTCCGGGGGAAGATTTAGCAATCAGCCCCAGCATTTT. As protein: CASSYSGGRFSNQPQHF.

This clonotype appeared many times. For the CDR3, the DNA is TGTGCCAGCAGCCACTCAGGGGGCCGTGAGACCCAGTACTTC. Encoded protein: CASSHSGGRETQYF. The V and J genes are TRBV6-1 and TRBJ2-5; the match to TRBD1 covers 8 bases. The CDR3 covers 14 residues. Trimming cost V 6 bases and J 5 bases; bases outside gene matches: 8. Germline V gives CDR1 MNHNS, CDR2 SASEGT.

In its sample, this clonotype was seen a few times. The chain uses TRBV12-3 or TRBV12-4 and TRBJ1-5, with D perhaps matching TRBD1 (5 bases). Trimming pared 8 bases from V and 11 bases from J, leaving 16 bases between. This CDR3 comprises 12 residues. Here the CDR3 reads CASGLAGVTQHF. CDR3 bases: TGTGCCAGCGGATTAGCGGGGGTTACCCAGCATTTT.